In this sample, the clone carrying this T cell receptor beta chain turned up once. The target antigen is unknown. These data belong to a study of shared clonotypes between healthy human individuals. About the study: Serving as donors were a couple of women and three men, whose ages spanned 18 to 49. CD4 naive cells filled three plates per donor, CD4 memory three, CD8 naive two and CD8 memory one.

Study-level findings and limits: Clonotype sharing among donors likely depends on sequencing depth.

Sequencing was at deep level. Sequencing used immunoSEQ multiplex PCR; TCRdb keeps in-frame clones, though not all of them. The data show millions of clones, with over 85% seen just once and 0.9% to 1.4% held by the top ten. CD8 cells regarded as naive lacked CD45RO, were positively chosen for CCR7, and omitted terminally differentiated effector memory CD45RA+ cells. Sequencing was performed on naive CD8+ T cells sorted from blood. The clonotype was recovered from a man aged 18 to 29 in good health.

The CDR3 reads CASSQERTENTGELFF. CDR3 DNA: TGCGCCAGCAGCCAAGAACGGACGGAGAACACCGGGGAGCTGTTTTTT. The rearrangement joins TRBV4-1 to TRBJ2-2; no clear D gene. The CDR3 is 16 amino acids. Germline CDR1 MGHRA, CDR2 YSYEKL. The V end lost 0 bases, the J end lost 1 base, and 9 bases lay between the germline ends.